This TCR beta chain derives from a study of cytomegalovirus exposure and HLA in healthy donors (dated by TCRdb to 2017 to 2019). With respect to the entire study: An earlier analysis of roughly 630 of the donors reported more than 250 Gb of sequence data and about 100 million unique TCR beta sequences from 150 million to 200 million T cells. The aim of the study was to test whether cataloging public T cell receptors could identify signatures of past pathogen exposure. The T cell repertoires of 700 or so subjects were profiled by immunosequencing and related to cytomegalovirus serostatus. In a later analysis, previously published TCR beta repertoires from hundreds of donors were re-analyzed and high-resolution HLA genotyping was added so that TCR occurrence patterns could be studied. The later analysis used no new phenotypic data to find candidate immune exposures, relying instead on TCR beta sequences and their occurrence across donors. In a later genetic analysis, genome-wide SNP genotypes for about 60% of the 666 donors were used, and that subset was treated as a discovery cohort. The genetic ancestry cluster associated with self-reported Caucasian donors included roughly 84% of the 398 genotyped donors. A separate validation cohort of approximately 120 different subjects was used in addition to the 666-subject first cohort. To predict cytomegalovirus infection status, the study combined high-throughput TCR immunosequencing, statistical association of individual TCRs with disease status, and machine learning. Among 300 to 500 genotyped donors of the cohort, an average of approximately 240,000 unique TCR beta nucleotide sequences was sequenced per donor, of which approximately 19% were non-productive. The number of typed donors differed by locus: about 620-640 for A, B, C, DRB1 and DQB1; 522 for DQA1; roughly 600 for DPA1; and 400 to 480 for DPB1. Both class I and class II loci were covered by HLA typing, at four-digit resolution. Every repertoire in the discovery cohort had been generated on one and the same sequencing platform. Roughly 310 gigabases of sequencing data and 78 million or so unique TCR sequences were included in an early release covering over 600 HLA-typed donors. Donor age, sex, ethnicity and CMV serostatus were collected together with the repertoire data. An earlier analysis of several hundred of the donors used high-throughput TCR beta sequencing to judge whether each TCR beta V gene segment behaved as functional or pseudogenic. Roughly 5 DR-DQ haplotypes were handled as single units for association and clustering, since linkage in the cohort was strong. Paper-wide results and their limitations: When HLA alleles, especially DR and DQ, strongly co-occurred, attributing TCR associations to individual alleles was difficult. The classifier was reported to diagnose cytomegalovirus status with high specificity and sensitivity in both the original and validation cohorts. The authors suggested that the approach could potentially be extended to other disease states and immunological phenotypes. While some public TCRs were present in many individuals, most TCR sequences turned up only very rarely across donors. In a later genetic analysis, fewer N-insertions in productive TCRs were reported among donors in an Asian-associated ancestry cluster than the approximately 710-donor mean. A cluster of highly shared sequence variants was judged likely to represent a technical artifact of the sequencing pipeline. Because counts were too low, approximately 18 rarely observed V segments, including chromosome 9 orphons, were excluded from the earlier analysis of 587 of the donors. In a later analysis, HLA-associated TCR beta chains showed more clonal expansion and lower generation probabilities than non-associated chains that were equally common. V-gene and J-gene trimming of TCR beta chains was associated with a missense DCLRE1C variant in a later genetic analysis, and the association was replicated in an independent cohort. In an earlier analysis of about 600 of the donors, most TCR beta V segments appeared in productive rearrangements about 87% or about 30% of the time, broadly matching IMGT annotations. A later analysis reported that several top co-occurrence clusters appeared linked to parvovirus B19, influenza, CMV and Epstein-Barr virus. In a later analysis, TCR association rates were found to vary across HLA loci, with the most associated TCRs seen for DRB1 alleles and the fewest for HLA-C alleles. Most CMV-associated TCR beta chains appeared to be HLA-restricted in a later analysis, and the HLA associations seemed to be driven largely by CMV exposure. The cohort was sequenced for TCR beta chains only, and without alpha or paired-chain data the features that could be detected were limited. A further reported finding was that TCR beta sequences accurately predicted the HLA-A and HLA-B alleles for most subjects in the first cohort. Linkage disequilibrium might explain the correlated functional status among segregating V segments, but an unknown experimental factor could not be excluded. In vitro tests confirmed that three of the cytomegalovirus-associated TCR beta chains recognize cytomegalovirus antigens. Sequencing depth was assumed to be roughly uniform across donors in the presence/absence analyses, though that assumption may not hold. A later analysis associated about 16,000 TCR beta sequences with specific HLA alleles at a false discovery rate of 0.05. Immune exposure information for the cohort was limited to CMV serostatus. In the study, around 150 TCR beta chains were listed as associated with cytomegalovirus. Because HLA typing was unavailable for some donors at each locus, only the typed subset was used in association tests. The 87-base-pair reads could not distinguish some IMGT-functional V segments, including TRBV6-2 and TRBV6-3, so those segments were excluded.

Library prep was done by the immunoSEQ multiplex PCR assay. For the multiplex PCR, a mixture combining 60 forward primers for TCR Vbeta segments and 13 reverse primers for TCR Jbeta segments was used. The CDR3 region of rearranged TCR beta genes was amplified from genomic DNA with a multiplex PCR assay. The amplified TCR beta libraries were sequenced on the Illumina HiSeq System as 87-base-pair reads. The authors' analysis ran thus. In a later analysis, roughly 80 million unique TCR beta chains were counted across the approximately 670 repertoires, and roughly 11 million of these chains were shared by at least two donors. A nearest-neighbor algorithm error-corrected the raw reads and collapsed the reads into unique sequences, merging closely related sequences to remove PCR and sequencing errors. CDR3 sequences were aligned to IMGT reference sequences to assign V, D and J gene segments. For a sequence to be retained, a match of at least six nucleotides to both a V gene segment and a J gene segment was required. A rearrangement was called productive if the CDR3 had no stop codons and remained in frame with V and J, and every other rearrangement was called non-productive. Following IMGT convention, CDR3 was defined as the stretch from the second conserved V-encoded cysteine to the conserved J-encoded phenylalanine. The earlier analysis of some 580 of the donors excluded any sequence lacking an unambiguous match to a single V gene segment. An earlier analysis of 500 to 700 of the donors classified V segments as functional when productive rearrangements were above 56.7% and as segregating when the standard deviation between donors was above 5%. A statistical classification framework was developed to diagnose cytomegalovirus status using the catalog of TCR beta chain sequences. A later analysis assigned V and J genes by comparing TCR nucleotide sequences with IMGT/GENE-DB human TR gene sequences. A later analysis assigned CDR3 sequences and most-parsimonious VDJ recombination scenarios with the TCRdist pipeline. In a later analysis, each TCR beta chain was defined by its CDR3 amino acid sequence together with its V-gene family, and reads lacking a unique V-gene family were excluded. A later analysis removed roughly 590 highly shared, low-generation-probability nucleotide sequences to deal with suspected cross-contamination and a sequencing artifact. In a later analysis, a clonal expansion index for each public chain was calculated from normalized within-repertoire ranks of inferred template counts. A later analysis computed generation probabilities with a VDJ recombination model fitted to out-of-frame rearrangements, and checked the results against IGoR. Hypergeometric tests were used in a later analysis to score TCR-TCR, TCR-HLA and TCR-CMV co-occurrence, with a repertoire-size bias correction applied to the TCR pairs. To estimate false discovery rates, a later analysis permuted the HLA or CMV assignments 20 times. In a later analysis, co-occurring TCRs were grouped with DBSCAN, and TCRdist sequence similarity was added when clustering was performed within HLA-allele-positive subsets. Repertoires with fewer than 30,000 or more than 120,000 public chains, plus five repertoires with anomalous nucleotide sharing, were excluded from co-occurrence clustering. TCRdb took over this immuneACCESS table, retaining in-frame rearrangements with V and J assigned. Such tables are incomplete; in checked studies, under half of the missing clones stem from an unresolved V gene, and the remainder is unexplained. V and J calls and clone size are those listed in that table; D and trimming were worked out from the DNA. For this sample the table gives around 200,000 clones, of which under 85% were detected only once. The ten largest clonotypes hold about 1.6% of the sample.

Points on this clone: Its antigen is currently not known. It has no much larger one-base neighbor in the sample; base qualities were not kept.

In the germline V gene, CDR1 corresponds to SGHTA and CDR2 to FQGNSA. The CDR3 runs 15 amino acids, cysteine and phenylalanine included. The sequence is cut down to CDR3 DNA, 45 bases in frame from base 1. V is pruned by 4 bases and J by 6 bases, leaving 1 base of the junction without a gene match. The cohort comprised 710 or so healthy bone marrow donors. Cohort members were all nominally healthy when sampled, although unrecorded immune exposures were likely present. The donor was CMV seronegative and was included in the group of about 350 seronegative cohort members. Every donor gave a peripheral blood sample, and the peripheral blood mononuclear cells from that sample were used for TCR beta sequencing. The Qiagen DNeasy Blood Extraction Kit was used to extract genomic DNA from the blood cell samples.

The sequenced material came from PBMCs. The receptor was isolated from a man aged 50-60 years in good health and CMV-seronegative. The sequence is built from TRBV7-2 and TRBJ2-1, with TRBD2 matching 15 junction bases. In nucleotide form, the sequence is TGTGCCAGCAGCTCGGGACTAGCGGGAGGCAATGAGCAGTTCTTC. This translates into CASSSGLAGGNEQFF.